Below, one T cell receptor (beta chain) is given with its context. This record belongs to a study of blood T cell repertoires in COVID-19. As for the study in general: Acute-phase and convalescent COVID-19 samples originated in the United States, Italy and Spain. T cells, B-cell-depleted T cells, or PBMCs supplied cDNA or gDNA.

Trimming cost V 0 bases and J 5 bases; bases outside gene matches: 13. This CDR3 contains 18 residues. Looked up from germline, CDR1 is LNHNV and CDR2 is YYDKDF (reference sequence). Assay used: immunoSEQ multiplex PCR; TCRdb lists only in-frame clones, some missing. The profile shows 430,000 or so clones, roughly 90% of them singletons. Seattle patients were enrolled while actively infected and followed longitudinally. This clonotype was obtained from a man younger than 35 with COVID-19, enrolled during active disease. This sequence joins TRBV15 and TRBJ2-1; 7 nucleotides align to TRBD2. The sequenced sample consisted of peripheral blood. CDR3 in DNA: TGTGCCACCAGCAGAGATGCGGGCGGGAGTTATCCCGACAATGAGCAGTTCTTC. It codes for CATSRDAGGSYPDNEQFF.